This section outlines one T cell receptor (beta chain) sequence together with its context. This sample is drawn from a study of blood T cell repertoires in COVID-19. About the study: The samples span acute and convalescent COVID-19 from the United States, Italy and Spain. T cells, B-cell-depleted T cells, or PBMCs provided the cDNA or gDNA that served as material.

Data came from immunoSEQ multiplex PCR; TCRdb stores just in-frame clones and leaves some out. Of more than 150,000 clones in the sample, 87% are singletons; the top ten hold just under 2.5%. The germline V gene encodes CDR1 MDHEN and CDR2 SYDVKM. The CDR3 sequence is 17 residues long. The germline V and J ends were trimmed by 2 bases and 0 bases, with 16 bases remaining between them. The TCR sequence derives from a man aged 40-49 years with active or convalescent COVID-19. What was sequenced was peripheral blood. This rearrangement joins TRBV28 to TRBJ1-2, with a weak D call TRBD1 (6 bases). In DNA form, the CDR3 reads TGTGCCAGCAGTTTACCCCCTGGACAGATAGCTAACTATGGCTACACCTTC. It yields the protein CASSLPPGQIANYGYTF.